The rows below give T cell receptor beta chains drawn from one sample of a study of cytomegalovirus exposure and HLA in healthy donors. Data came from immunoSEQ multiplex PCR; TCRdb stores just in-frame clones and leaves some out. The data contain 200,000 to 250,000 clones, about 86% of them singletons. Material: PBMCs. These TCRs come from a woman aged 18-35 years in good health and CMV-seronegative. The CDR3 runs from the conserved cysteine through the conserved F or W.

TRBV7-2,TRBJ2-7,18,CASSPRGDRGTRAYEQYF
TRBV19,TRBJ2-3,20,CASSIRYRFETIRPLDTQYF
TRBV7-8,TRBJ1-5,16,CASSLARDRGNQPQHF
TRBV15,TRBJ1-3,14,CATSLGVSGNTIYF
TRBV2,TRBJ2-5,15,CASSPDRGIGETQYF
TRBV2,TRBJ1-3,15,CASSEDRGSGNTIYF
TRBV2,TRBJ2-3,15,CASRETSGRVDTQYF
TRBV28,TRBJ1-5,16,CASSPTTGNSNQPQHF
TRBV4-3,TRBJ2-3,17,CASSQDYTGVRTDTQYF
TRBV5-1,TRBJ2-7,16,CASSLGTGGVTEEQYF
TRBV28,TRBJ2-1,15,CASSLTSPGADEQFF
TRBV5-1,TRBJ2-5,15,CASSFIGGNDKTQYF
TRBV6-1,TRBJ2-1,16,CASSEASGQGHNEQFF
TRBV27,TRBJ2-2,14,CASSLGLAAGELFF
TRBV27,TRBJ2-7,14,CASSLSGRGYEQYF
TRBV4-1,TRBJ1-1,14,CASSSTVQNTEAFF
TRBV6-5,TRBJ2-7,15,CASSYRLAGGYEQYF
TRBV11-1,TRBJ2-7,14,CASSRYTGAYEQYF
TRBV7-8,TRBJ2-1,16,CASSLARRGTLNEQFF
TRBV4-1,TRBJ2-2,17,CASSRPTSGKWTGELFF
TRBV5-5,TRBJ1-2,14,CASSTPLRGYGYTF
TRBV7-2,TRBJ2-3,17,CASSLGSLAGGFDTQYF
TRBV5-8,TRBJ2-7,16,CASTRASWAPTYEQYF
TRBV28,TRBJ2-7,14,CASSTGQVLYEQYF
TRBV7-6,TRBJ2-7,14,CASSLEASSYEQYF
TRBV28,TRBJ2-2,16,CASSSQSGKKTGELFF
TRBV5-1,TRBJ2-4,14,CASSSLIAKNIQYF
TRBV28,TRBJ1-2,13,CAASATGEYGYTF
TRBV9,TRBJ2-7,16,CASSPTLAGDSYEQYF
TRBV5-4,TRBJ2-1,17,CASSLLGTGVGYNEQFF
TRBV7-9,TRBJ2-7,14,CASSLVGQGYEQYF
TRBV6-4,TRBJ2-3,18,CASSDSASGRESTDTQYF
TRBV10-1,TRBJ2-1,15,CASPSPDREYNEQFF